This T cell receptor (beta chain) was sequenced during a study of blood T cell repertoires in COVID-19. Study information: Acute and convalescent COVID-19 samples came from the United States, Italy and Spain. Sources were T cells, B-cell-depleted T cells, or PBMCs; the material itself was cDNA or gDNA.

As handled by the study authors: Reference gene primer amplification gave estimated nucleated cell counts. Generated by immunoSEQ multiplex PCR, the TCRdb table keeps only in-frame clones and is missing some. V, J and clone size are those of that table, while D and trimming were read from the DNA. The table has roughly 66,000 clones, 82% seen once. J gave up 6 bases and V 6 bases, and 7 bases lay outside the gene matches. Germline assignment: CDR1 SGHRS and CDR2 YFSETQ. CDR3 length: 14 amino acids. Sequencing used peripheral blood. This TCR was recovered from a man aged 55 to 70 with acute or convalescent COVID-19. The V and J genes are TRBV5-1 and TRBJ2-1, with TRBD2 identical over 9 bases. The CDR3 region is CASISGGRVNEQFF. DNA for the CDR3: TGCGCCAGCATTAGCGGGGGTCGTGTCAATGAGCAGTTCTTC.